These 22 T cell receptor beta chains were all obtained from the same sample, sequenced in a study of beta chain features in type 1 diabetes. Sequencing targeted expressed TCRB transcripts, as all isolated RNA had been reverse transcribed. Measured with immunoSEQ multiplex PCR; TCRdb has only the in-frame clones, and not every one. The table records 300,000 to 400,000 clones, more than 9.5% of them present only once. Sequencing was done on a sample of naive CD4+ T cells from blood. Receptors were obtained from a woman aged 25 to 39 in good health.

This clone was counted between two and nine times. DNA for the CDR3: TGTGCCAGCGGGGGGACAGGGGAGCATCAGCCCCAGCATTTT. It encodes CASGGTGEHQPQHF. The rearrangement uses TRBV2 and TRBJ1-5; 10 nucleotides align to TRBD1. CDR3 length: 14 amino acids. CDR1 is SNHLY and CDR2 is FYNNEI in the germline V gene. V lost 8 bases, J lost 5 bases, and 6 bases stayed unmatched.

The sample holds a few counts of this clone. The chain joins TRBV11-2 to TRBJ2-3, with 12 bases identical to TRBD2. The J segment lost 5 bases and the V segment lost 5 bases, leaving 5 bases of the junction unmatched. The CDR3 is made up of 15 amino acids. Germline CDR1 is SGHAT and CDR2 is FQNNGV. In DNA form, the CDR3 reads TGTGCCAGCAGCCGCCGGGGACTAGCGGGAGATACGCAGTATTTT. This encodes CASSRRGLAGDTQYF.

The chain has TRBV5-4 and TRBJ2-5; TRBD2 matches at 8 bases. This CDR3 has 13 residues. With V trimmed by 6 bases and J by 5 bases, 6 bases remained unmatched. CDR1 and CDR2 from the germline V gene are SGHNT and YYREEE (reference sequence). CDR3 coding DNA: TGTGCCAGCACCGCTCGCGGGGGGGAGACCCAGTACTTC. Amino acids: CASTARGGETQYF.

The chain links TRBV5-4 to TRBJ1-2; no clear D. Deletions cut 10 bases from V and 0 bases from J, with 22 bases between. This CDR3 spans 16 amino acids. Germline V gene sequence: CDR1 SGHNT, CDR2 YYREEE (reference sequence). The chain's CDR3 is CAYRLIREKTNYGYTF. CDR3 DNA: TGTGCCTACAGACTCATTCGGGAAAAGACTAACTATGGCTACACCTTC.

This clone was counted a few times. The chain recombines TRBV25-1 with TRBJ1-2, with a tentative D call TRBD1 (5 bases). Trimming took 0 bases from V and 4 from J, leaving 12 bases between them. The CDR3 consists of 15 residues. Germline V gene data show CDR1 as MGHDK and CDR2 as SYGVNS. Here the CDR3 reads CASSEYYGGAYGYTF. The CDR3, as DNA: TGTGCCAGCAGTGAATACTACGGAGGGGCCTATGGCTACACCTTC.

The chain has TRBV6-5 and TRBJ2-5; the D is unclear. V lost 9 bases and J 5 bases, leaving 10 bases between the germline ends. This CDR3 comprises 11 residues. The germline V gene has CDR1 MNHEY and CDR2 SVGAGI. In DNA, the CDR3 is TGTGCCAGTGCTGCCGGTGAGACCCAGTACTTC. Encoded protein: CASAAGETQYF.

The genes are TRBV9 and TRBJ2-2; possibly TRBD1 for D (5 bases). The germline CDR1 and CDR2 sequences are SGDLS and YYNGEE. With 7 bases removed from V and 3 bases from J, the gap between germline ends came to 19 bases. The CDR3 loop spans 16 amino acids. The CDR3 nucleotides read TGTGCCAGCGGAATTCCGTATGGGGCTGACACCGGGGAGCTGTTTTTT. It codes for CASGIPYGADTGELFF.

In its sample, this clone was seen a few times. The rearrangement uses TRBV4-2 and TRBJ2-1, with D possibly being TRBD2 (5 bases). Germline V lookup: CDR1 LGHNA, CDR2 YNFKEQ. The V end was cut by 1 base, the J end by 3 bases, with 16 bases between. The CDR3 totals 17 residues. CDR3 nucleotides: TGTGCCAGCAGCCAAGGACGGGAACGGGAAGACTACAATGAGCAGTTCTTC. Translated: CASSQGREREDYNEQFF.

This clone was seen a few times. J is TRBJ2-4 and V is TRBV4-1; 8 bases align to TRBD2. Unmatched junction bases numbered 6, after V lost 0 bases and J lost 2 bases. The CDR3 contains 17 residues. Germline V gives CDR1 MGHRA, CDR2 YSYEKL. The DNA for the CDR3 is TGCGCCAGCAGCCAAGATCCGGGAGGGTCAACCAAAAACATTCAGTACTTC. It is translated as CASSQDPGGSTKNIQYF.

The V call is TRBV6-1, the J call TRBJ2-7, with 8 positions matching TRBD1. CDR1 is MNHNS, CDR2 SASEGT, per germline. The length of the CDR3 is 14 residues. With 6 bases clipped from V and 3 bases from J, the junction kept 7 bases outside the gene matches. The CDR3 loop reads CASSQQGQGYEQYF. CDR3 nucleotide sequence: TGTGCCAGCAGCCAACAAGGACAGGGCTACGAGCAGTACTTC.

The rearrangement links TRBV25-1 to TRBJ2-1; 9 nucleotides line up with TRBD2. The CDR3 runs to 14 residues. The ends lost 3 bases at V and 7 bases at J; junction bases unmatched: 4. From germline, CDR1 is MGHDK and CDR2 SYGVNS. CDR3 protein: CASSDAGGPNEQFF. CDR3 sequence (DNA): TGTGCCAGCAGTGACGCGGGAGGGCCTAATGAGCAGTTCTTC.

The V call is TRBV2, the J call TRBJ2-3, with D uncertain. Trimming pared 6 bases from V and 2 bases from J, leaving 6 bases between. This CDR3 has 12 amino acids. CDR1 is SNHLY, CDR2 FYNNEI, per germline. The CDR3 reads CASRSNTDTQYF. CDR3 sequence (DNA): TGTGCCAGCAGATCCAACACAGATACGCAGTATTTT.

Of note for this clone: The sample carries other DNA sequences with the same CDR3. V usage is TRBV18 and J usage is TRBJ2-5; perhaps TRBD2 as D (6 bases). This CDR3 is 13 amino acids long. Looked up from germline, CDR1 is KGHSH and CDR2 is LQKENI. V was clipped by 3 bases and J by 5 bases, with 10 bases between them. The DNA of the CDR3 is TGTGCCAGCTCACCGCCGGGGGAGGAGACCCAGTACTTC. Amino acids: CASSPPGEETQYF. Looking up the rest from reference TRBV18 and TRBJ2-5 gives the full variable domain: NAGVMQNPRHLVRRRGQEARLRCSPMKGHSHVYWYRQLPEEGLKFMVYLQKENIIDESGMPKERFSAEFPKEGPSILRIQQVVRGDSAAYFCASSPPGEETQYFGPGTRLLVL.

This clone was found a few times. The chain has TRBV14 and TRBJ1-2; the D is unclear. Germline V CDR1 and CDR2: SGHDN, FVKESK. Trimming left V 3 bases short and J 4 bases short, with 12 bases between. There are 14 residues in the CDR3. CDR3 sequence (DNA): TGTGCCAGCAGCCAGACGATACTAGCCTATGGCTACACCTTC. Translation gives CASSQTILAYGYTF.

The chain joins TRBV12-5 to TRBJ2-3; possible D gene TRBD2, 5 bases. The CDR3 length is 15 residues. V lost 1 base, J lost 6 bases, and 14 bases lay in between. Germline V gene sequence: CDR1 LGHNT, CDR2 FRNRAP. CDR3 in amino acids: CASGLGGGPGDTQYF. The DNA for the CDR3 is TGTGCTAGTGGTTTGGGTGGAGGTCCTGGGGATACGCAGTATTTT.

This chain uses TRBV27 with TRBJ2-5; TRBD2 matches at 11 bases. The CDR3 contains 14 residues. Germline CDR1 is MNHEY and CDR2 is SMNVEV (reference sequence). With V trimmed by 10 bases and J by 6 bases, 10 bases remained unmatched. CDR3 sequence reads: CATRLAGTGQTQYF. The CDR3 coding sequence is TGTGCCACCAGACTAGCGGGAACGGGTCAGACCCAGTACTTC.

This clone occurred a few times. V gene TRBV13 combines with J gene TRBJ1-1; D uncertain. Germline CDR1 and CDR2: PRHDT and FYEKMQ (reference sequence). The CDR3 totals 15 residues. The V end lost 3 bases, the J end lost 5 bases, and 16 bases lay between the germline ends. CDR3 coding DNA: TGTGCCAGCAGCTTTGGGCAGGCCAACCCGACTGAAGCTTTCTTT. Its translation: CASSFGQANPTEAFF.

This rearrangement joins TRBV18 to TRBJ2-1; D might be TRBD2 (6 bases). Germline values: CDR1 KGHSH, CDR2 LQKENI. Trimming removed 3 bases from V and 9 bases from J, with 21 bases in between. The CDR3 is 16 amino acids. This chain's CDR3 is CASSPSWDLTSVEQFF. CDR3 DNA sequence: TGTGCCAGCTCACCGTCGTGGGACTTGACCTCGGTTGAGCAGTTCTTC. Together with reference TRBV18 and TRBJ2-1, the CDR3 gives the full variable domain: NAGVMQNPRHLVRRRGQEARLRCSPMKGHSHVYWYRQLPEEGLKFMVYLQKENIIDESGMPKERFSAEFPKEGPSILRIQQVVRGDSAAYFCASSPSWDLTSVEQFFGPGTRLTVL.

V and J are TRBV2 and TRBJ2-6, with 10 bases identical to TRBD1. In germline, CDR1 is SNHLY, CDR2 FYNNEI. Trimming cost V 6 bases and J 0 bases; bases outside gene matches: 11. The CDR3 has 19 amino acids. The CDR3 DNA reads as TGTGCCAGCAGAGGCATCCGGGACAGGGGAGACTCTGGGGCCAACGTCCTGACTTTC. Protein: CASRGIRDRGDSGANVLTF. Drawing the rest from reference TRBV2 and TRBJ2-6, the complete variable domain is EPEVTQTPSHQVTQMGQEVILRCVPISNHLYFYWYRQILGQKVEFLVSFYNNEISEKSEIFDDQFSVERPDGSNFTLKIRSTKLEDSAMYFCASRGIRDRGDSGANVLTFGAGSRLTVL.

This clone was recorded a few times. The rearrangement links TRBV28 to TRBJ2-7; perhaps TRBD2 as D (6 bases). Germline CDR1 is MDHEN and CDR2 is SYDVKM. The V end was cut by 6 bases, the J end by 9 bases, with 15 bases between. The CDR3 runs to 12 residues. The CDR3 is CASRVPGERQYF. In DNA form, the CDR3 reads TGTGCCAGCAGAGTCCCGGGGGAACGGCAGTACTTC.

This clone was observed a handful of times. The V gene is TRBV7-9, the J gene TRBJ2-2; possible D gene TRBD1, 6 bases. Trimming took 6 bases from V and 1 from J, leaving 12 bases between them. The CDR3 has 15 residues. The V gene's germline CDR1 is SEHNR and CDR2 FQNEAQ (reference sequence). DNA of the CDR3: TGTGCCAGCAGAACCGGGACACAGAACACCGGGGAGCTGTTTTTT. Translating it yields CASRTGTQNTGELFF.

This clone was counted a few times. The chain combines TRBV29-1 with TRBJ2-1; the D gene is possibly TRBD1 (5 bases). Trimming cost V 7 bases and J 13 bases, with 17 bases left between them. Germline V lookup: CDR1 SQVTM, CDR2 ANQGSEA. The CDR3 contains 11 residues. DNA for the CDR3: TGCAGCGCCGACTCGCGGACACTTCAGTTCTTC. Its translation is CSADSRTLQFF.